A selection of T cell receptor beta chains follows, all from one sample in a study of blood T cell repertoires in COVID-19. The data were produced by immunoSEQ multiplex PCR, yet TCRdb's version contains in-frame clones alone and is incomplete. The sample consists of approximately 90,000 clones, about 80% of them appearing once. The source material was peripheral blood. These receptors came from a woman of 80 years or more with acute or convalescent COVID-19. CDR3s include the opening cysteine and the closing phenylalanine or tryptophan. D genes are given only for firm matches. The size field is filled for only some rows; it gives once, few, many or a size class.

J gene: TRBJ2-5
D gene: .
clone size: .
V gene: TRBV5-4
CDR3 protein: CASSLRLNQETQYF
CDR3 DNA: TGTGCCAGCAGCTTGCGACTGAACCAAGAGACCCAGTACTTC

J gene: TRBJ1-3
D gene: .
clone size: .
V gene: TRBV5-1
CDR3 protein: CASSFDRTSGNTIYF
CDR3 DNA: TGCGCCAGCAGCTTCGACAGGACCTCTGGAAACACCATATATTTT

J gene: TRBJ2-7
D gene: .
clone size: once
V gene: TRBV5-1
CDR3 protein: CASSFEDSYEQYF
CDR3 DNA: TGCGCCAGCAGCTTTGAGGACTCCTACGAGCAGTACTTC

J gene: TRBJ2-5
D gene: TRBD1
clone size: .
V gene: TRBV7-9
CDR3 protein: CASSPRGPETQYF
CDR3 DNA: TGTGCCAGCAGCCCCAGGGGGCCGGAGACCCAGTACTTC

J gene: TRBJ2-5
D gene: .
clone size: .
V gene: TRBV11-1
CDR3 protein: CASSAWTIQETQYF
CDR3 DNA: TGTGCCAGCAGCGCCTGGACTATTCAAGAGACCCAGTACTTC

J gene: TRBJ2-1
D gene: .
clone size: .
V gene: TRBV3-1/TRBV3-2
CDR3 protein: CASSQVGLTFF
CDR3 DNA: TGTGCCAGCAGCCAAGTTGGCCTCACGTTCTTC

J gene: TRBJ1-1
D gene: .
clone size: .
V gene: TRBV11-3
CDR3 protein: CASSLGGGNTEAFF
CDR3 DNA: TGTGCCAGCAGCTTAGGGGGAGGTAACACTGAAGCTTTCTTT

J gene: TRBJ2-7
D gene: .
clone size: .
V gene: TRBV5-6
CDR3 protein: CASSQQGGEQYF
CDR3 DNA: TGTGCCAGCAGCCAACAGGGTGGCGAGCAGTACTTC

J gene: TRBJ1-1
D gene: .
clone size: .
V gene: TRBV5-1
CDR3 protein: CASSYTQGGTEAFF
CDR3 DNA: TGCGCCAGCAGCTATACACAGGGCGGCACTGAAGCTTTCTTT

J gene: TRBJ2-3
D gene: .
clone size: .
V gene: TRBV2
CDR3 protein: CASNGLLTSTDTQYF
CDR3 DNA: TGTGCCAGCAACGGACTATTAACTAGCACAGATACGCAGTATTTT

J gene: TRBJ2-1
D gene: TRBD2
clone size: few
V gene: TRBV5-3
CDR3 protein: CARSVGLAGGSCYNEQFF
CDR3 DNA: TGTGCCAGAAGCGTGGGACTAGCGGGGGGATCTTGCTACAATGAGCAGTTCTTC

J gene: TRBJ2-1
D gene: TRBD2
clone size: .
V gene: TRBV6-4
CDR3 protein: CASSYSGSHNEQFF
CDR3 DNA: TGTGCCAGCAGTTATAGCGGGAGCCACAATGAGCAGTTCTTC

J gene: TRBJ2-5
D gene: TRBD1
clone size: .
V gene: TRBV7-2
CDR3 protein: CASSLGGGETQYF
CDR3 DNA: TGTGCCAGCAGCTTAGGAGGGGGCGAGACCCAGTACTTC

J gene: TRBJ2-7
D gene: .
clone size: .
V gene: TRBV27
CDR3 protein: CASSRVGAGSYEQYF
CDR3 DNA: TGTGCCAGCAGTCGAGTAGGGGCTGGCTCCTACGAGCAGTACTTC

J gene: TRBJ2-5
D gene: .
clone size: .
V gene: TRBV5-6
CDR3 protein: CASSSPRSQTQYF
CDR3 DNA: TGTGCCAGCAGCTCCCCCCGGTCGCAGACCCAGTACTTC

J gene: TRBJ2-5
D gene: TRBD2
clone size: few
V gene: TRBV25-1
CDR3 protein: CASSESPGREGQETQYF
CDR3 DNA: TGTGCCAGCAGTGAATCCCCAGGGAGGGAGGGACAAGAGACCCAGTACTTC

J gene: TRBJ2-5
D gene: .
clone size: .
V gene: TRBV7-9
CDR3 protein: CASNLLDSQETQYF
CDR3 DNA: TGTGCCAGCAACCTTCTGGACAGCCAAGAGACCCAGTACTTC

J gene: TRBJ2-3
D gene: TRBD2
clone size: .
V gene: TRBV3-1/TRBV3-2
CDR3 protein: CASSQEGGLLAGEIPDTQYF
CDR3 DNA: TGTGCCAGCAGCCAAGAAGGGGGCCTGTTAGCGGGAGAGATACCAGATACGCAGTATTTT

J gene: TRBJ2-3
D gene: TRBD2
clone size: .
V gene: TRBV6-5
CDR3 protein: CASSRTRSSTDTQYF
CDR3 DNA: TGTGCCAGCAGCCGGACTAGAAGTTCCACAGATACGCAGTATTTT

J gene: TRBJ2-7
D gene: TRBD1
clone size: once
V gene: TRBV7-9
CDR3 protein: CASSSTGTGYDEQYF
CDR3 DNA: TGTGCCAGCAGCTCCACCGGGACAGGGTACGACGAGCAGTACTTC

J gene: TRBJ2-3
D gene: TRBD2
clone size: .
V gene: TRBV29-1
CDR3 protein: CSVVSGGVQHYTQYF
CDR3 DNA: TGCAGCGTTGTTAGCGGGGGTGTGCAACACTATACGCAGTATTTT

J gene: TRBJ1-3
D gene: TRBD1
clone size: once
V gene: TRBV2
CDR3 protein: CASREWTGTGNTIYF
CDR3 DNA: TGTGCCAGCAGAGAATGGACAGGCACTGGAAACACCATATATTTT